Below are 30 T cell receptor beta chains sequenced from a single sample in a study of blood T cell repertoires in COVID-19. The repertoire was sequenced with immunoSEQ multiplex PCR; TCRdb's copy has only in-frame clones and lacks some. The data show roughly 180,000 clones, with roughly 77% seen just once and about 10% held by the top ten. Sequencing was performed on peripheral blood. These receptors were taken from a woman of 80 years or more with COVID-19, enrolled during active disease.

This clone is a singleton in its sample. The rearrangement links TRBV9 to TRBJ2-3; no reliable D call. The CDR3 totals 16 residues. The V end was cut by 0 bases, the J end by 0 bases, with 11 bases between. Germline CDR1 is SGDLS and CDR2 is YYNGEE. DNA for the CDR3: TGTGCCAGCAGCGTAGGCGGCAGCCCGAGCACAGATACGCAGTATTTT. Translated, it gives CASSVGGSPSTDTQYF.

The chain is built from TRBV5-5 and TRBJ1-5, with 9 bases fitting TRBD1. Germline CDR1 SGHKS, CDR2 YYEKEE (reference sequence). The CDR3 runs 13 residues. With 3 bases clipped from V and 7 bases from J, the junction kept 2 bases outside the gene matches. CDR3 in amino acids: CASSWTGEQPQHF. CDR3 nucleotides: TGTGCCAGCAGCTGGACAGGGGAACAGCCCCAGCATTTT. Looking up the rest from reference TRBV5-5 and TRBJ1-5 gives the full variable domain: DAGVTQSPTHLIKTRGQQVTLRCSPISGHKSVSWYQQVLGQGPQFIFQYYEKEERGRGNFPDRFSARQFPNYSSELNVNALLLGDSALYLCASSWTGEQPQHFGDGTRLSIL.

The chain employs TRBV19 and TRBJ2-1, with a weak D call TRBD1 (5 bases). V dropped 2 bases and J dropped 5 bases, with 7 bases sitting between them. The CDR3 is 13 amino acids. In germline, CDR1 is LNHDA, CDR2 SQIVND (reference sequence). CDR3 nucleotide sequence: TGTGCCAGTAGTATAAACAGGAACAATGAGCAGTTCTTC. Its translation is CASSINRNNEQFF.

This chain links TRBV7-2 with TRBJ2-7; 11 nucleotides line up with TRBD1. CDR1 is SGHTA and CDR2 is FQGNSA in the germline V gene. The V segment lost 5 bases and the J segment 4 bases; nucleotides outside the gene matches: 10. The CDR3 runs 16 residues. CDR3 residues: CASSIVGQGATYEQYF. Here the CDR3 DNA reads TGTGCCAGCAGCATAGTTGGACAGGGGGCGACGTACGAGCAGTACTTC.

This CDR3 is CASRTGTAPYEQYF. CDR3 DNA sequence: TGTGCCAGTAGGACCGGGACAGCTCCCTACGAGCAGTACTTC. The chain is built from TRBV19 and TRBJ2-7; TRBD1 matches at 7 bases. This CDR3 is 14 amino acids long. Per germline, CDR1 LNHDA and CDR2 SQIVND (reference sequence). V was pared by 6 bases and J by 2 bases, with 7 bases of the junction left unmatched. The full variable domain, with the rest looked up from reference TRBV19 and TRBJ2-7, is DGGITQSPKYLFRKEGQNVTLSCEQNLNHDAMYWYRQDPGQGLRLIYYSQIVNDFQKGDIAEGYSVSREKKESFPLTVTSAQKNPTAFYLCASRTGTAPYEQYFGPGTRLTVT.

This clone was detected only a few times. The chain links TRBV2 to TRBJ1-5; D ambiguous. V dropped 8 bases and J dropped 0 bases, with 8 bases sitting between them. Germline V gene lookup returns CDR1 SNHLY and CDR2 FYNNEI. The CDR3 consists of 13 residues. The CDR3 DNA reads TGTGCCAGCTGCGGAGATAGCAATCAGCCCCAGCATTTT. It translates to CASCGDSNQPQHF. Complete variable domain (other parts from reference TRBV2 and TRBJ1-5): EPEVTQTPSHQVTQMGQEVILRCVPISNHLYFYWYRQILGQKVEFLVSFYNNEISEKSEIFDDQFSVERPDGSNFTLKIRSTKLEDSAMYFCASCGDSNQPQHFGDGTRLSIL.

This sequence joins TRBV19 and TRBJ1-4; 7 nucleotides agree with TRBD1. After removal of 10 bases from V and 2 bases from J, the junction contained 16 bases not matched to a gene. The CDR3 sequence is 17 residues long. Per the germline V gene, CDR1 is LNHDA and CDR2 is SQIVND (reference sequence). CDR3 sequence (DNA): TGTGCCACCCGGGACAGCGGCTGGGCTACGACTAATGAAAAACTGTTTTTT. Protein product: CATRDSGWATTNEKLFF.

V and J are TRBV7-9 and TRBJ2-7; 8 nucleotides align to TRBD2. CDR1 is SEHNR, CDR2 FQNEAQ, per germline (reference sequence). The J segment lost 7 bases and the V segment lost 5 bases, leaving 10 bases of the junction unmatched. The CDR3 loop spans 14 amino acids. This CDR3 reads CASSPRGGAREQYF. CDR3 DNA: TGTGCCAGCAGCCCCCGGGGGGGGGCAAGGGAGCAGTACTTC.

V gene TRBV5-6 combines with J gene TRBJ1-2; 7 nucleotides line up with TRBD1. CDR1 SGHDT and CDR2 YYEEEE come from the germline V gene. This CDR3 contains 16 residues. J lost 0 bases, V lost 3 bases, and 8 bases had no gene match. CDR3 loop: CASSSAYRGSNYGYTF. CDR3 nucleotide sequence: TGTGCCAGCAGCTCCGCCTACAGGGGTTCTAACTATGGCTACACCTTC.

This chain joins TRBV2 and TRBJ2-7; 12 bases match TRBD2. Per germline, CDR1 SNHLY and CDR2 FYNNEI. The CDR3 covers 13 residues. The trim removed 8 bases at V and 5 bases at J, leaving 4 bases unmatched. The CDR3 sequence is CASRLAGAHEQYF. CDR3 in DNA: TGTGCCAGCCGACTAGCGGGAGCCCACGAGCAGTACTTC.

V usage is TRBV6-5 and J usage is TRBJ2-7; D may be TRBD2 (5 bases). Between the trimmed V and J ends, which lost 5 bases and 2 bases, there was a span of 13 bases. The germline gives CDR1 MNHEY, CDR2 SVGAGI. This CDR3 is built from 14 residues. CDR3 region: CASSRRDFPYEQYF. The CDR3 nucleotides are TGTGCCAGCAGTCGTCGGGATTTCCCCTACGAGCAGTACTTC.

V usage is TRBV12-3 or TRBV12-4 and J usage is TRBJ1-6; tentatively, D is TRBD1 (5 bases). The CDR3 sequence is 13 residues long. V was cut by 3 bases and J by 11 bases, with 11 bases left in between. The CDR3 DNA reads TGTGCCAGCAGTTTGGGAACAGGTGCACCCCTCCACTTT. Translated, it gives CASSLGTGAPLHF.

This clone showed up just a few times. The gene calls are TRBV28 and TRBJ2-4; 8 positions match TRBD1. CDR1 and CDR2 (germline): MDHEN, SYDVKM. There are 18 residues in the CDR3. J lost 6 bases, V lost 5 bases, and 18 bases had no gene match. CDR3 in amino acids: CASSPGTGTGLKGNIQYF. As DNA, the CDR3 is TGTGCCAGCAGTCCCGGGACAGGTACGGGCCTAAAAGGAAACATTCAGTACTTC.

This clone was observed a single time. The CDR3 DNA reads as TGTGCCAGCAAACGCCGGCGGCGGGACGAGCAGTACTTC. It encodes CASKRRRRDEQYF. The chain links TRBV12-3 or TRBV12-4 to TRBJ2-7; D might be TRBD2 (5 bases). The CDR3 consists of 13 residues. The V end lost 7 bases, the J end lost 5 bases, and 15 bases lay between the germline ends.

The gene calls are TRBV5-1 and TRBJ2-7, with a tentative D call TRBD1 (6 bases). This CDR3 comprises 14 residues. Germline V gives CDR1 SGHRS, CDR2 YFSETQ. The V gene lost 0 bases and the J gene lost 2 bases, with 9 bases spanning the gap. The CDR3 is CASSLGQETYEQYF. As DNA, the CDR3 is TGCGCCAGCAGCTTGGGACAGGAGACCTACGAGCAGTACTTC.

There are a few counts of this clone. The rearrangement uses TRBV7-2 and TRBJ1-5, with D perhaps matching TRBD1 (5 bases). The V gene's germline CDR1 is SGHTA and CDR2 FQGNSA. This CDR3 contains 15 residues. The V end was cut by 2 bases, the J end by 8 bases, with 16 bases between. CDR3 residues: CASSLRRGTREPQHF. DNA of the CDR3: TGTGCCAGCAGCTTACGGCGGGGGACCAGGGAGCCCCAGCATTTT.

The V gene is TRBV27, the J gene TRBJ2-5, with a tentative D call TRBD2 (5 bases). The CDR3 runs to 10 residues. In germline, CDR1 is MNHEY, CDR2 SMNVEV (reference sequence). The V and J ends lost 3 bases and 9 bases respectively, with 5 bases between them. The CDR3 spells CASSLEAQYF. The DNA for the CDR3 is TGTGCCAGCAGTTTGGAGGCCCAGTACTTC.

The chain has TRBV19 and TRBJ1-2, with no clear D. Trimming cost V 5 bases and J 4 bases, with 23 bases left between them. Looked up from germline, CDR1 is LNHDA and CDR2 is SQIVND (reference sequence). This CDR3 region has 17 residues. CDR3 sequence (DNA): TGTGCCAGTAGTTTAAGTCACGGGTCCCCTGAAACCTATGGCTACACCTTC. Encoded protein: CASSLSHGSPETYGYTF.

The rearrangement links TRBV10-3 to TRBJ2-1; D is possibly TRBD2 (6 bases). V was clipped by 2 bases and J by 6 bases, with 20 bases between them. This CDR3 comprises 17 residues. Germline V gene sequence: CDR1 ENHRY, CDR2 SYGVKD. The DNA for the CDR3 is TGTGCCATCAGTGAGAGAGGGAGGACTATCGCGGCCAATGAGCAGTTCTTC. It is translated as CAISERGRTIAANEQFF.

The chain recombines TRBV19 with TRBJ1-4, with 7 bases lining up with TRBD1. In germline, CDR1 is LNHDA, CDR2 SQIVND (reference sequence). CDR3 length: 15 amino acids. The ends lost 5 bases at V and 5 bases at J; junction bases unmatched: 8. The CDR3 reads CASSPTGTGNEKLFF. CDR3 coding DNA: TGTGCCAGTAGTCCGACAGGGACGGGCAATGAAAAACTGTTTTTT.

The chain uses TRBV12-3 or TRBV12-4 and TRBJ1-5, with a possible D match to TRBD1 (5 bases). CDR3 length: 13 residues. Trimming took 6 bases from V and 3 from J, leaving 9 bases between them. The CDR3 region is CASSPGINQPQHF. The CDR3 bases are TGTGCCAGCAGCCCAGGGATCAATCAGCCCCAGCATTTT.

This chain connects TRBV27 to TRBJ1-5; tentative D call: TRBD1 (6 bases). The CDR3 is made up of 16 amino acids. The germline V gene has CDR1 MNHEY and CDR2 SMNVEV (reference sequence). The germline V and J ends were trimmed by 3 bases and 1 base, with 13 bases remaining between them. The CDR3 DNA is TGTGCCAGCAGTTTGCGGGGGCCCTGGAGCAATCAGCCCCAGCATTTT. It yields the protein CASSLRGPWSNQPQHF.

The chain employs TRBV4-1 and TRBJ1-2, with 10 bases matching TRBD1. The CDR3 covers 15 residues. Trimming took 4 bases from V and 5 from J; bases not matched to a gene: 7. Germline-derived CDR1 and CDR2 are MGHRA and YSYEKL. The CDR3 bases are TGCGCCAGCAGCCCCGACAGGGGGCGGAGGTATGGCTACACCTTC. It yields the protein CASSPDRGRRYGYTF.

The CDR3 spells CASSTGTGISPLHF. CDR3 DNA: TGTGCCAGTAGTACCGGGACAGGGATTTCACCCCTCCACTTT. The rearrangement joins TRBV19 to TRBJ1-6, with 9 bases lining up with TRBD1. Germline CDR1 reads LNHDA; CDR2 reads SQIVND (reference sequence). The CDR3 is made up of 14 amino acids. The V gene end was trimmed by 4 bases and the J gene end by 9 bases; junction bases not matched to a gene: 4. The whole variable domain, remainder taken from reference TRBV19 and TRBJ1-6, is DGGITQSPKYLFRKEGQNVTLSCEQNLNHDAMYWYRQDPGQGLRLIYYSQIVNDFQKGDIAEGYSVSREKKESFPLTVTSAQKNPTAFYLCASSTGTGISPLHFGNGTRLTVT.

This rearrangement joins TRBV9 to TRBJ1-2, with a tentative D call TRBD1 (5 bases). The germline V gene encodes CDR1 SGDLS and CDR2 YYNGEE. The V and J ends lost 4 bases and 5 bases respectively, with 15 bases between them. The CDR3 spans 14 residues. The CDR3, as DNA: TGTGCCAGCAGCCCCCACGGGGGTCGGTATGGCTACACCTTC. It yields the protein CASSPHGGRYGYTF.

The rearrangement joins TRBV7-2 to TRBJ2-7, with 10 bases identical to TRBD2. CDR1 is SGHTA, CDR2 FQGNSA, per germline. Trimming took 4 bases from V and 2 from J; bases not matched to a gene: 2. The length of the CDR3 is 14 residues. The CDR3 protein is CASSWTSGTYEQYF. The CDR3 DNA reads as TGTGCCAGCAGCTGGACTAGCGGAACCTACGAGCAGTACTTC.

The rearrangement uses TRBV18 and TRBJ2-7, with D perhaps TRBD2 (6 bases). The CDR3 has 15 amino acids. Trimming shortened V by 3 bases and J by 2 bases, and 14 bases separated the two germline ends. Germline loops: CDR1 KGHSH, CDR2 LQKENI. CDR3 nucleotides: TGTGCCAGCTCACCGCTTGGGGACTTTACCTACGAGCAGTACTTC. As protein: CASSPLGDFTYEQYF.

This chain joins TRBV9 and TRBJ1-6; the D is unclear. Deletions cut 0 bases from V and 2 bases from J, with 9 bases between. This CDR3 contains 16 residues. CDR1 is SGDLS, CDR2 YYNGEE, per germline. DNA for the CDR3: TGTGCCAGCAGCGTAGACTCCGGGACCTATAATTCACCCCTCCACTTT. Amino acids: CASSVDSGTYNSPLHF.

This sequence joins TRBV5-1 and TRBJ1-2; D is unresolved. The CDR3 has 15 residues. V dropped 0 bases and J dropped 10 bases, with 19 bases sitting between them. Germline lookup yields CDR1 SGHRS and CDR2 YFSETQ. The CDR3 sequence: CASSLGATVPTLYTF. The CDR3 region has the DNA TGCGCCAGCAGCTTGGGGGCGACGGTCCCAACTCTCTACACCTTC. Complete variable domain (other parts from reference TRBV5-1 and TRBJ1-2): KAGVTQTPRYLIKTRGQQVTLSCSPISGHRSVSWYQQTPGQGLQFLFEYFSETQRNKGNFPGRFSGRQFSNSRSEMNVSTLELGDSALYLCASSLGATVPTLYTFGSGTRLTVV.

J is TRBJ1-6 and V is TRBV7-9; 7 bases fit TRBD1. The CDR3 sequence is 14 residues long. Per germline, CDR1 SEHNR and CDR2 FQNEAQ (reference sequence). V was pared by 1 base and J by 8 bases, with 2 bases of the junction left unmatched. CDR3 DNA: TGTGCCAGCAGCTTAGGGGACAGCTATTCACCCCTCCACTTT. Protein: CASSLGDSYSPLHF. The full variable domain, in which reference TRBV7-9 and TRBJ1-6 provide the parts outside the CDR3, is DTGVSQNPRHKITKRGQNVTFRCDPISEHNRLYWYRQTLGQGPEFLTYFQNEAQLEKSRLLSDRFSAERPKGSFSTLEIQRTEQGDSAMYLCASSLGDSYSPLHFGNGTRLTVT.